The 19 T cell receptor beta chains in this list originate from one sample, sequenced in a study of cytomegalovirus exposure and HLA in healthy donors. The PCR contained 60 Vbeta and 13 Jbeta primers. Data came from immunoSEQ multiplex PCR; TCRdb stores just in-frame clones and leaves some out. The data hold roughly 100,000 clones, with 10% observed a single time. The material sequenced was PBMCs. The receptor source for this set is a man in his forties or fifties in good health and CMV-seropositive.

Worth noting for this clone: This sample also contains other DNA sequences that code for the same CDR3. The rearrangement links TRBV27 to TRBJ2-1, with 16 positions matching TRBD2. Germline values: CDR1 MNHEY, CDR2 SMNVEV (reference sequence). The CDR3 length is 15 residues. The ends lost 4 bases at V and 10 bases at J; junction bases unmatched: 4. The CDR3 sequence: CASSSGTSGRGEQFF. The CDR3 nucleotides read TGTGCCAGCAGTTCCGGGACTAGCGGGAGGGGAGAGCAGTTCTTC.

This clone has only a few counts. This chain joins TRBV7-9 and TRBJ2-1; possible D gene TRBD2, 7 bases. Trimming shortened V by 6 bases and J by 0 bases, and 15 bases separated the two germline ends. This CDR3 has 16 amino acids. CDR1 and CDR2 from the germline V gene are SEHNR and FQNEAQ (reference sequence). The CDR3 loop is CASRGASGSSYNEQFF. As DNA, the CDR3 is TGTGCCAGCAGGGGGGCTAGCGGTAGCTCCTACAATGAGCAGTTCTTC.

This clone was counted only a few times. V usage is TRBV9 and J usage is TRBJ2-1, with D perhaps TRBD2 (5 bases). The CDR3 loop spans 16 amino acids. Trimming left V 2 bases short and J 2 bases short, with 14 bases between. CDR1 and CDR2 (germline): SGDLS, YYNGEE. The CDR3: CASSVGLLLAYNEQFF. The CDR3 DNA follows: TGTGCCAGCAGCGTTGGACTTCTCCTCGCCTACAATGAGCAGTTCTTC.

The CDR3 protein is CASSLAGAQTGELFF. DNA for the CDR3: TGTGCCAGCAGCTTAGCTGGGGCCCAAACCGGGGAGCTGTTTTTT. The chain combines TRBV7-6 with TRBJ2-2; a possible D gene is TRBD1 (5 bases). The CDR3 runs 15 residues. The V end lost 0 bases, the J end lost 5 bases, and 10 bases lay between the germline ends. Germline V CDR1 and CDR2: SGHVS, FNYEAQ.

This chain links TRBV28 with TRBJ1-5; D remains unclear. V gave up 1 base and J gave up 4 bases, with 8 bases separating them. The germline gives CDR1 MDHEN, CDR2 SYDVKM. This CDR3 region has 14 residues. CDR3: CASSLFGENQPQHF. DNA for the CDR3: TGTGCCAGCAGTTTATTCGGGGAAAATCAGCCCCAGCATTTT.

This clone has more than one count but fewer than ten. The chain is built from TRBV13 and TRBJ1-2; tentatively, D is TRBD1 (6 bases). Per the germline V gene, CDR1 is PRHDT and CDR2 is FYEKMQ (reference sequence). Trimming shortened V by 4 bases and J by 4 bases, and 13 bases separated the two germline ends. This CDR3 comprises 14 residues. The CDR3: CASSSDRTPYGYTF. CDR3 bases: TGTGCCAGCAGCTCGGACAGAACACCCTATGGCTACACCTTC.

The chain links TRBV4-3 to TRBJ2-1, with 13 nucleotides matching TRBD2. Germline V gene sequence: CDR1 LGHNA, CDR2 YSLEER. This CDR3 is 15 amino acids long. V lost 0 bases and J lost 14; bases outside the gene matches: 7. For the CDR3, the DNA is TGCGCCAGCAGCCAAGAGGGACTAGCGGGGTCTAAGGAGTTCTTC. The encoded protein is CASSQEGLAGSKEFF.

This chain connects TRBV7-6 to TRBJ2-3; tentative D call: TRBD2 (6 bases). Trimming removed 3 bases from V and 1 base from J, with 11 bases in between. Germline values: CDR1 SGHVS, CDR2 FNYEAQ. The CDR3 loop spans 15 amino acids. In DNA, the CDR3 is TGTGCCAGCAGCTTTCCCGGGACTCGCACAGATACGCAGTATTTT. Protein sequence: CASSFPGTRTDTQYF. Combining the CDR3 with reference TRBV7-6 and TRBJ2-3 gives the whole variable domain GAGVSQSPRYKVTKRGQDVALRCDPISGHVSLYWYRQALGQGPEFLTYFNYEAQQDKSGLPNDRFSAERPEGSISTLTIQRTEQRDSAMYRCASSFPGTRTDTQYFGPGTRLTVL.

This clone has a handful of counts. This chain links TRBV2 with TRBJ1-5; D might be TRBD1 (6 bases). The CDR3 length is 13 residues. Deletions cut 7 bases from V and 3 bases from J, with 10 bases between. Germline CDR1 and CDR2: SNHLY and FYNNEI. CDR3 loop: CASTAGVNQPQHF. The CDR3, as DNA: TGTGCCAGCACGGCAGGGGTCAATCAGCCCCAGCATTTT.

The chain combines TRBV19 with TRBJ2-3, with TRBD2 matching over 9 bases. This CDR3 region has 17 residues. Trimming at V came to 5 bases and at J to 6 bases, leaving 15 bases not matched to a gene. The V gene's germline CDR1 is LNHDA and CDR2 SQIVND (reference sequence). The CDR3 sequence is CASSQRLAALPTDTQYF. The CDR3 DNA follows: TGTGCCAGTAGTCAGCGACTAGCGGCACTACCCACGGATACGCAGTATTTT.

This CDR3 is CAWSVKAGGTDTQYF. The CDR3 DNA reads as TGTGCCTGGAGTGTCAAAGCGGGAGGAACAGATACGCAGTATTTT. The rearrangement uses TRBV30 and TRBJ2-3, with TRBD2 identical over 9 bases. In germline, CDR1 is GTSNPN, CDR2 SVGIG (reference sequence). This CDR3 contains 15 residues. Trimming at V came to 0 bases and at J to 3 bases, leaving 4 bases not matched to a gene.

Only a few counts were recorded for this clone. Here the CDR3 reads CASSLEPADTYEQYF. The CDR3, as DNA: TGTGCCAGCAGCTTAGAACCAGCGGATACCTACGAGCAGTACTTC. The chain is built from TRBV11-3 and TRBJ2-7; TRBD2 might be the D (5 bases). V was trimmed by 0 bases and J by 2 bases, leaving 11 bases between them. The length of the CDR3 is 15 residues. From germline, CDR1 is SGHNT and CDR2 YENEEA.

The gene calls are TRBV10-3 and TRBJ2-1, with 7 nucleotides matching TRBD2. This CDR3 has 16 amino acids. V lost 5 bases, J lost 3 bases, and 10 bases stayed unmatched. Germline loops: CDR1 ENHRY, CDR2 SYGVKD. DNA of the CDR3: TGTGCCATCAGTCAAGGGAGGGGTCAAGACTACAATGAGCAGTTCTTC. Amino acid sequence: CAISQGRGQDYNEQFF.

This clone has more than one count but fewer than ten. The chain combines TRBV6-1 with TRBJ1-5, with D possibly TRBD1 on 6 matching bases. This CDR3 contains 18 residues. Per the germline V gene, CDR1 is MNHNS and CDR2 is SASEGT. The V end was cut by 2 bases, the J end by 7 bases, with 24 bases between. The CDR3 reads CASSERRTRGGGDQPQHF. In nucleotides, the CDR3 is TGTGCCAGCAGTGAAAGACGAACCCGGGGAGGGGGAGACCAGCCCCAGCATTTT.

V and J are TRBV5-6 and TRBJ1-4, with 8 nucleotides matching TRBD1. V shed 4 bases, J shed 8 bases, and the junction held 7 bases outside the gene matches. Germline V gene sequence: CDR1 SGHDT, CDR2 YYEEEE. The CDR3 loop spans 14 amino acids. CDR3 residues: CASSPGQGVEKLFF. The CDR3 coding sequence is TGTGCCAGCAGCCCTGGACAGGGCGTAGAAAAACTGTTTTTT.

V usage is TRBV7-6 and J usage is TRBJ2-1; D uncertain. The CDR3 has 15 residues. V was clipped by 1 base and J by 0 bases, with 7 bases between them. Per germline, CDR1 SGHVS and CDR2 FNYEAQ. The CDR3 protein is CASSLGATSYNEQFF. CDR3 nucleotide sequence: TGTGCCAGCAGCTTAGGCGCTACCTCCTACAATGAGCAGTTCTTC.

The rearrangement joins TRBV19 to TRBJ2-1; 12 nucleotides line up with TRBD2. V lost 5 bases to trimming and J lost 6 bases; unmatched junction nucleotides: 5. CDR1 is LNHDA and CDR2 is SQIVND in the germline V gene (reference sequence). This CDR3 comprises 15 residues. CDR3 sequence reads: CASSPTSGRRNEQFF. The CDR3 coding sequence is TGTGCCAGTAGTCCGACTAGCGGGAGACGCAATGAGCAGTTCTTC.

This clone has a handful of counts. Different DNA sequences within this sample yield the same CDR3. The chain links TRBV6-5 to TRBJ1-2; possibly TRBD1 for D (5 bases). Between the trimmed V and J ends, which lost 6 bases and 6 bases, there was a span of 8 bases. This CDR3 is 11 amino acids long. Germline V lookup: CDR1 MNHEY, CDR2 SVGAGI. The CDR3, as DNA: TGTGCCAGCAGAACACAGGATGGCTACACCTTC. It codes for CASRTQDGYTF.

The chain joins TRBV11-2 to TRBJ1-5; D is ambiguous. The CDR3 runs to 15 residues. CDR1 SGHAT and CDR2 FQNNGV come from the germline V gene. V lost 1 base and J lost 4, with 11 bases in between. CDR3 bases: TGTGCCAGCAGCTTAGGCGGCGGAACAAATCAGCCCCAGCATTTT. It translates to CASSLGGGTNQPQHF.